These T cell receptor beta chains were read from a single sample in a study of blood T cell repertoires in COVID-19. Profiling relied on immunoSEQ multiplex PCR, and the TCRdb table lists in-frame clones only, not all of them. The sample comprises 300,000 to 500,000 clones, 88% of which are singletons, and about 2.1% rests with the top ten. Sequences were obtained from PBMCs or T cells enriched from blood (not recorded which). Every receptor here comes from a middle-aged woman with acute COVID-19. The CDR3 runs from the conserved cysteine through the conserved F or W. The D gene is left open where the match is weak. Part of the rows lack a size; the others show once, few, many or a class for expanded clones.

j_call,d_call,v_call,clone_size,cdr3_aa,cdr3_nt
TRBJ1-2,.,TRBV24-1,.,CATSEQGAKYGYTF,TGTGCCACCAGTGAGCAGGGCGCGAAGTATGGCTACACCTTC
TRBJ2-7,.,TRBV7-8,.,CASSLGGQPFYEQYF,TGTGCCAGCAGCTTAGGAGGACAACCTTTCTACGAGCAGTACTTC
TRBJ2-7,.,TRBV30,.,CAWSGSDPLYEQYF,TGTGCCTGGAGTGGGAGCGACCCTCTCTACGAGCAGTACTTC
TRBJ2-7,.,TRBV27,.,CASSLSGGRAYEQYF,TGTGCCAGCAGTTTATCCGGCGGGCGCGCCTACGAGCAGTACTTC
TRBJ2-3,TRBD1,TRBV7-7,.,CASSSGQGATDTQYF,TGTGCCAGCAGCTCAGGACAGGGTGCCACAGATACGCAGTATTTT
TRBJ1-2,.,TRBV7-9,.,CASSLGTWERRSGYTF,TGTGCCAGCAGCTTAGGCACCTGGGAGCGGAGGAGTGGCTACACCTTC
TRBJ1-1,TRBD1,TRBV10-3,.,CAIRGQGDGDTEAFF,TGTGCCATCAGGGGACAGGGGGACGGGGACACTGAAGCTTTCTTT
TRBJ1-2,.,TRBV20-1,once,CSASDPAKGVNYGYTF,TGCAGTGCTAGTGATCCCGCAAAGGGGGTCAACTATGGCTACACCTTC
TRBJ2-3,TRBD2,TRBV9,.,CASTPAGGTADTQYF,TGTGCCAGCACCCCAGCGGGGGGTACCGCAGATACGCAGTATTTT
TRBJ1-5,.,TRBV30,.,CAWSGTDNQPQHF,TGTGCCTGGAGTGGGACAGATAATCAGCCCCAGCATTTT
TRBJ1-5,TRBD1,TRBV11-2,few,CASSPGTGNQPQHF,TGTGCCAGCAGCCCAGGGACAGGGAATCAGCCCCAGCATTTT
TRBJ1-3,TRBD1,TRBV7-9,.,CASSLRDTGAGNTIYF,TGTGCCAGCAGCTTAAGGGACACAGGGGCTGGAAACACCATATATTTT
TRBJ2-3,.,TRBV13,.,CASSLDSLGVDTQYF,TGTGCCAGCAGCTTAGATTCCCTAGGAGTGGATACGCAGTATTTT
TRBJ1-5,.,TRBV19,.,CASSDGTGRANQPQHF,TGTGCCAGTAGCGATGGAACAGGGAGGGCAAATCAGCCCCAGCATTTT
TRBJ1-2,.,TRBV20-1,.,CSAEQNYGYTF,TGCAGTGCCGAACAGAACTATGGCTACACCTTC
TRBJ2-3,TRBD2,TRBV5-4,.,CASSLVLAGGGTQYF,TGTGCCAGCAGCTTGGTGCTAGCGGGGGGAGGGACGCAGTATTTT
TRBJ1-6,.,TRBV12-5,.,CASGSGGSSGSYSPLHF,TGTGCTAGTGGTTCTGGGGGGAGTAGTGGTTCCTATTCACCCCTCCACTTT
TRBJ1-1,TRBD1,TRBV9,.,CASSGDRANTEAFF,TGTGCCAGCAGCGGAGACAGGGCTAACACTGAAGCTTTCTTT
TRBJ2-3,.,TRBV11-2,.,CASSSHSGSTDTQYF,TGTGCCAGCAGTTCTCACAGCGGGAGCACAGATACGCAGTATTTT
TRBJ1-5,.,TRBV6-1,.,CASSEARMQPQHF,TGTGCCAGCAGTGAAGCCAGGATGCAGCCCCAGCATTTT
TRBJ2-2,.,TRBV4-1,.,CASSQEVNRANTGELFF,TGCGCCAGCAGCCAAGAGGTTAACAGGGCGAACACCGGGGAGCTGTTTTTT
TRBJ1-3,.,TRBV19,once,CASSIARDSDSGNTIYF,TGTGCCAGTAGTATTGCCAGGGACTCAGACTCTGGAAACACCATATATTTT
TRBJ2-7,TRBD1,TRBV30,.,CAWSSGTGYEQYF,TGTGCCTGGAGTTCGGGGACAGGCTACGAGCAGTACTTC
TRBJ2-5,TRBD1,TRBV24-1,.,CATSAGTGEETQYF,TGTGCCACCAGTGCTGGGACAGGGGAAGAGACCCAGTACTTC
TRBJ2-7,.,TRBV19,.,CASSSGHSSYEQYF,TGTGCCAGTAGTAGCGGACATAGCTCCTACGAGCAGTACTTC
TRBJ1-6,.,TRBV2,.,CASSPKGGDHSPLHF,TGTGCCAGCAGTCCGAAGGGGGGGGATCATTCACCCCTCCACTTT
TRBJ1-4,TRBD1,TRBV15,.,CATSSGGEKLFF,TGTGCCACCAGTTCAGGGGGTGAAAAACTGTTTTTT
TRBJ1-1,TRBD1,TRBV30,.,CAWSDRRNTEAFF,TGTGCCTGGTCGGACAGGCGGAACACTGAAGCTTTCTTT
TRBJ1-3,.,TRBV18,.,CASSSQGLGNTIYF,TGTGCCAGCTCATCTCAGGGGCTGGGAAACACCATATATTTT
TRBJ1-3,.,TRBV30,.,CARGASGNTIYF,TGTGCCCGTGGGGCCTCTGGAAACACCATATATTTT
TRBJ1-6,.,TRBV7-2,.,CASSSFSGGSYNSPLHF,TGTGCCAGCAGCTCCTTCAGCGGGGGATCCTATAATTCACCCCTCCACTTT
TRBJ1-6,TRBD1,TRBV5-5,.,CASSLRTGGVDSPLHF,TGTGCCAGCAGCTTACGGACAGGTGGGGTCGATTCACCCCTCCACTTT
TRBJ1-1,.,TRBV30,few,CAWSDQVGNTEAFF,TGTGCCTGGTCGGATCAGGTGGGGAACACTGAAGCTTTCTTT
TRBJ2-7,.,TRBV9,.,CASSPRSGVSSYEQYF,TGTGCCAGCAGCCCAAGGAGTGGAGTAAGCTCCTACGAGCAGTACTTC
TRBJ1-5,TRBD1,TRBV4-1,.,CASGMGQGSQPQHF,TGCGCCAGCGGCATGGGACAGGGCTCCCAGCCCCAGCATTTT
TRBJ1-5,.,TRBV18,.,CASSHEGYSNQPQHF,TGTGCCAGCTCACATGAGGGATATAGCAATCAGCCCCAGCATTTT
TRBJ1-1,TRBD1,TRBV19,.,CASSTRQGEAMNTEAFF,TGTGCCAGTAGTACGAGACAGGGGGAGGCGATGAACACTGAAGCTTTCTTT
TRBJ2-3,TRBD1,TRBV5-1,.,CASSSHGRQGIDTQYF,TGCGCCAGCAGCTCGCACGGGCGACAGGGAATAGATACGCAGTATTTT
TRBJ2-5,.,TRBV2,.,CASRPDSETQYF,TGTGCCAGCAGGCCGGACTCAGAGACCCAGTACTTC
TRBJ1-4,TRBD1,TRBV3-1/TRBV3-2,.,CASSQRGQSNEKLFF,TGTGCCAGCAGCCAAAGGGGACAGTCTAATGAAAAACTGTTTTTT
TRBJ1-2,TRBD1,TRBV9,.,CASSVEGQGAWGYGYTF,TGTGCCAGCAGCGTTGAGGGACAGGGGGCTTGGGGCTATGGCTACACCTTC
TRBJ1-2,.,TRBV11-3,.,CASSLDRSGALYGYTF,TGTGCCAGCAGCTTAGATCGTTCAGGGGCCCTCTATGGCTACACCTTC
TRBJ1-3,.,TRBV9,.,CASSRGTTSSGNTIYF,TGTGCCAGTTCTCGGGGGACGACCAGCTCTGGAAACACCATATATTTT
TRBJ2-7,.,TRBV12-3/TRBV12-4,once,CASLGTGDYEQYF,TGTGCCAGCCTAGGGACTGGAGATTACGAGCAGTACTTC
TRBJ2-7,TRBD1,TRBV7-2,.,CASSLDGTGAYEQYF,TGTGCCAGCAGCTTAGATGGGACAGGGGCCTACGAGCAGTACTTC
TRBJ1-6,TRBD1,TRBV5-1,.,CASSLGRTDRVRLNNSPLHF,TGCGCCAGCTCCCTTGGTAGGACGGACAGGGTAAGACTGAATAATTCACCCCTCCACTTT
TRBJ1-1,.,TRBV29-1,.,CSVMAGMSAEAFF,TGCAGCGTTATGGCAGGGATGAGCGCTGAAGCTTTCTTT
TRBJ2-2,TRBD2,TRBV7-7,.,CASSPGTRTTGELFF,TGTGCCAGCAGCCCCGGGACTAGAACAACCGGGGAGCTGTTTTTT
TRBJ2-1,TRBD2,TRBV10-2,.,CASSEPAGGFYEQFF,TGCGCCAGCAGTGAACCAGCGGGGGGGTTCTATGAGCAGTTCTTC
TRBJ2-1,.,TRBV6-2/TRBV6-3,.,CASSYGTGDPNEQFF,TGTGCCAGCAGTTACGGGACGGGGGACCCTAATGAGCAGTTCTTC
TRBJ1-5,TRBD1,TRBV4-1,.,CASSRDPGQGLQPQHF,TGCGCCAGCAGCCGGGACCCGGGACAGGGTTTGCAGCCCCAGCATTTT
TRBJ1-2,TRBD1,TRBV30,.,CAWRDRGDYGYTF,TGTGCCTGGAGGGACAGGGGGGACTATGGCTACACCTTC